This T cell receptor (beta chain) was profiled in a study of shared clonotypes between healthy human individuals. The assay was immunoSEQ multiplex PCR, and TCRdb's table has in-frame clones only and misses some. The data show 1.5 million to 2.5 million clones, with about 95% seen just once and approximately 1.2% held by the top ten. The sample holds one count of this clone. Naive CD8 isolation took CD45RO-negative cells positively selected for CCR7 and excluded terminally differentiated effector memory CD45RA+ cells. This sequence was found in a man aged 18 to 30 in good health. The sample comprised naive CD8+ T cells sorted from blood.

The CDR3 loop reads CAWTYLAEAFF. The CDR3 bases are TGTGCCTGGACCTACTTGGCTGAAGCTTTCTTT. V and J are TRBV30 and TRBJ1-1; D is undetermined. Germline assignment: CDR1 GTSNPN and CDR2 SVGIG (reference sequence). This CDR3 is built from 11 residues. Trimming took off 4 bases at V and 6 bases at J, with 9 bases between the two ends.